This entry lists 22 T cell receptor beta chains sequenced from one sample in a study of CD8 T cells in ankylosing spondylitis. The study's findings and limits: A TCR beta motif made of fewer than ten highly homologous variants seemed typical of ankylosing spondylitis blood.

TCRdb processed the 5' RACE reads anew with MiXCR; each CDR3 protein has one entry. The sample holds roughly 300,000 distinct CDR3 sequences; less than 9.5% are singletons and the top ten take roughly 14%. These receptors lack a known antigen. Material for sequencing was blood, either unsorted or a sorted T cell fraction (not recorded which). The source of these receptors is a male donor with ankylosing spondylitis.

This clonotype has more than one count but fewer than ten. The rearrangement joins TRBV10-3 to TRBJ1-1, with unresolved D. Trimming shortened V by 4 bases and J by 3 bases, and 9 bases separated the two germline ends. Germline V lookup: CDR1 ENHRY, CDR2 SYGVKD. This CDR3 contains 13 residues. CDR3 coding DNA: TGTGCCATCAGTGGTGGTGGGGACACTGAAGCTTTCTTT. Protein product: CAISGGGDTEAFF.

This clonotype appeared a few times. J is TRBJ2-3 and V is TRBV5-6; TRBD2 aligns across 7 bases. Germline V gives CDR1 SGHDT, CDR2 YYEEEE. The length of the CDR3 is 15 residues. Unmatched junction bases numbered 13, after V lost 7 bases and J lost 5 bases. The CDR3 reads CASSAGGRTRDTQYF. CDR3 in DNA: TGTGCCAGCTCGGCAGGCGGGAGAACAAGAGATACGCAGTATTTT.

This chain uses TRBV5-1 with TRBJ2-5; D not resolved. The germline CDR1 and CDR2 sequences are SGHRS and YFSETQ. There are 14 residues in the CDR3. Trimming removed 2 bases at V and 5 bases at J, with 13 bases between. The CDR3 DNA reads as TGCGCCAGCAGCTTAACGGAACTTCTGGAGACCCAGTACTTC. Translation gives CASSLTELLETQYF.

This clonotype showed up just a few times. V gene TRBV6-4 combines with J gene TRBJ2-1, with 7 nucleotides matching TRBD2. This CDR3 contains 13 residues. CDR1 is MRHNA, CDR2 SNTAGT, per germline. After removal of 8 bases from V and 3 bases from J, the junction contained 4 bases not matched to a gene. The CDR3 protein is CASCGGGYNEQFF. The CDR3 bases are TGTGCCAGCTGTGGGGGGGGCTACAATGAGCAGTTCTTC.

This clonotype has a handful of counts. The chain recombines TRBV20-1 with TRBJ2-7; TRBD2 aligns across 10 bases. Trimming cost V 3 bases and J 4 bases; bases outside gene matches: 9. CDR3 length equals 15 residues. CDR1 is DFQATT and CDR2 is SNEGSKA in the germline V gene (reference sequence). The CDR3 DNA reads as TGCAGTGCTAGTTCCCTTACTAGCGGGACTTACGAGCAGTACTTC. Amino acids: CSASSLTSGTYEQYF.

The sample holds a few counts of this clonotype. This chain links TRBV7-6 with TRBJ2-5, with TRBD2 matching over 9 bases. The CDR3 runs to 14 residues. CDR1 is SGHVS and CDR2 is FNYEAQ in the germline V gene. Trimming cost V 1 base and J 7 bases; bases outside gene matches: 4. CDR3 nucleotide sequence: TGTGCCAGCAGCTTAGGGCTAGCGGGAACGACCCAGTACTTC. Translating gives CASSLGLAGTTQYF. Combining the CDR3 with reference TRBV7-6 and TRBJ2-5 gives the whole variable domain GAGVSQSPRYKVTKRGQDVALRCDPISGHVSLYWYRQALGQGPEFLTYFNYEAQQDKSGLPNDRFSAERPEGSISTLTIQRTEQRDSAMYRCASSLGLAGTTQYFGPGTRLLVL.

In its sample, this clonotype was seen many times. The chain uses TRBV7-2 and TRBJ2-7; 8 bases match TRBD1. The J segment lost 1 base and the V segment lost 1 base, leaving 6 bases of the junction unmatched. Germline V lookup: CDR1 SGHTA, CDR2 FQGNSA. This CDR3 comprises 16 residues. CDR3 DNA: TGTGCCAGCAGCTTAGTGGTAACAGGGGGTTCCTACGAGCAGTACTTC. This translates into CASSLVVTGGSYEQYF. The full variable domain, its missing parts supplied by reference TRBV7-2 and TRBJ2-7, is GAGVSQSPSNKVTEKGKDVELRCDPISGHTALYWYRQSLGQGLEFLIYFQGNSAPDKSGLPSDRFSAERTGGSVSTLTIQRTQQEDSAVYLCASSLVVTGGSYEQYFGPGTRLTVT.

This clonotype was observed many times. The rearrangement links TRBV5-1 to TRBJ2-6, with no clear D. Germline lookup yields CDR1 SGHRS and CDR2 YFSETQ. Trimming stripped 4 bases from V and 3 bases from J, with 5 bases between. The CDR3 consists of 13 residues. DNA of the CDR3: TGCGCCAGCAGCACCAGTGGGGCCAACGTCCTGACTTTC. It is translated as CASSTSGANVLTF.

The chain has TRBV11-2 and TRBJ2-5; 10 bases line up with TRBD2. This CDR3 has 16 residues. V gave up 5 bases and J gave up 5 bases; unmatched junction bases: 11. Germline V lookup: CDR1 SGHAT, CDR2 FQNNGV. CDR3 amino acids: CASSATVTSGLETQYF. The CDR3, as DNA: TGTGCCAGCAGCGCAACCGTGACTAGCGGGCTGGAGACCCAGTACTTC.

This clonotype came up a few times. J is TRBJ2-1 and V is TRBV14; 7 nucleotides agree with TRBD2. V was clipped by 4 bases and J by 1 base; unmatched bases: 10. Germline V gene lookup returns CDR1 SGHDN and CDR2 FVKESK. The length of the CDR3 is 17 residues. For the CDR3, the DNA is TGTGCCAGCAGCCCTACCCCTAGCGGACCGTCCTACAATGAGCAGTTCTTC. Protein sequence: CASSPTPSGPSYNEQFF.

This clonotype was observed a handful of times. The chain links TRBV15 to TRBJ1-5; D unclear. V lost 0 bases to trimming and J lost 7 bases, with 10 bases between them. CDR3 length equals 14 residues. Per germline, CDR1 LNHNV and CDR2 YYDKDF (reference sequence). CDR3 amino acids: CATSREGSRQPQHF. The CDR3 DNA reads TGTGCCACCAGCAGAGAGGGGAGTCGGCAGCCCCAGCATTTT.

Many counts were recorded for this clonotype. The chain recombines TRBV5-6 with TRBJ1-1; no clear D gene. The CDR3 loop spans 13 amino acids. Trimming stripped 3 bases from V and 5 bases from J, with 11 bases between. In germline, CDR1 is SGHDT, CDR2 YYEEEE. The CDR3 protein is CASSSPPSTEAFF. The DNA for the CDR3 is TGTGCCAGCAGCTCCCCCCCGAGTACTGAAGCTTTCTTT.

This clonotype was seen more than once but under ten times. This chain joins TRBV24-1 and TRBJ2-1; 10 bases are a match to TRBD2. CDR3 length equals 15 residues. The ends lost 5 bases at V and 7 bases at J; junction bases unmatched: 7. The germline CDR1 and CDR2 sequences are KGHDR and SFDVKD. CDR3: CATSAGAGGKNEQFF. The CDR3, as DNA: TGTGCCACCAGTGCGGGAGCGGGAGGGAAAAATGAGCAGTTCTTC.

This clonotype was observed many times. The V and J genes are TRBV20-1 and TRBJ1-5; D uncertain. V gave up 6 bases and J gave up 5 bases, with 17 bases separating them. Looked up from germline, CDR1 is DFQATT and CDR2 is SNEGSKA (reference sequence). The CDR3 totals 14 residues. The CDR3 here is CSAQRSASYQPQHF. CDR3 nucleotide sequence: TGCAGTGCCCAGAGGAGTGCGTCGTATCAGCCCCAGCATTTT.

This clonotype was seen only a few times. This sequence joins TRBV7-2 and TRBJ1-5, with D uncertain. The CDR3 is made up of 15 amino acids. V lost 1 base and J lost 5, with 12 bases in between. Germline V gene data show CDR1 as SGHTA and CDR2 as FQGNSA. For the CDR3, the DNA is TGTGCCAGCAGCTTAGAAGGATGGGTCTATCAGCCCCAGCATTTT. Protein: CASSLEGWVYQPQHF.

This clonotype was picked up a small number of times. The chain is built from TRBV7-2 and TRBJ2-3; 9 bases are a match to TRBD1. The germline CDR1 and CDR2 sequences are SGHTA and FQGNSA. The CDR3 sequence is 15 residues long. After removal of 4 bases from V and 2 bases from J, the junction contained 4 bases not matched to a gene. The CDR3 reads CASSWDRANTDTQYF. CDR3 in DNA: TGTGCCAGCAGCTGGGACAGGGCGAACACAGATACGCAGTATTTT.

This rearrangement joins TRBV28 to TRBJ2-7, with 10 bases matching TRBD2. V trimming: 3 bases; J trimming: 3 bases; junction bases outside the gene matches: 5. CDR1 is MDHEN, CDR2 SYDVKM, per germline. The CDR3 length is 15 residues. The chain's CDR3 is CASSFSGRALYEQYF. The CDR3 nucleotides read TGTGCCAGCAGTTTCAGCGGGAGGGCCCTCTACGAGCAGTACTTC.

This clonotype occurred a few times. V is TRBV30 and J is TRBJ1-5, with D perhaps matching TRBD1 (5 bases). CDR3 length equals 13 residues. The V gene's germline CDR1 is GTSNPN and CDR2 SVGIG (reference sequence). V was shortened by 5 bases and J by 4 bases, with 12 bases between the two germline ends. In DNA form, the CDR3 reads TGTGCCTGGGCAGGGCCGGGGAATCAGCCCCAGCATTTT. Translated: CAWAGPGNQPQHF.

In its sample, this clonotype was seen a few times. The chain is built from TRBV7-2 and TRBJ1-2, with D unresolved. Per the germline V gene, CDR1 is SGHTA and CDR2 is FQGNSA. V shed 7 bases and J shed 6 bases, with 18 bases lying between them. The CDR3 is 14 amino acids. CDR3 amino acids: CASTAPPRAHGYTF. CDR3 sequence (DNA): TGTGCCAGCACCGCCCCACCGAGGGCCCATGGCTACACCTTC.

This clonotype was seen many times. The J gene is TRBJ2-5, the V gene TRBV29-1, with D perhaps matching TRBD1 (6 bases). Trimming stripped 7 bases from V and 5 bases from J, with 17 bases between. Germline lookup yields CDR1 SQVTM and CDR2 ANQGSEA. This CDR3 has 13 residues. For the CDR3, the DNA is TGCAGCGAAGCCAGGGGCCCGGGGGAGACCCAGTACTTC. It yields the protein CSEARGPGETQYF.

As to this clonotype: Compared with germline, one end of the junction differs, possibly owing to a read error. The rearrangement links TRBV7-9 to TRBJ2-7; D is uncertain. Germline CDR1 and CDR2: SEHNR and FQNEAQ (reference sequence). The CDR3 contains 12 residues. The CDR3 bases are TGTGCCAGCAGCTTAGGGTCCTCGGAGCGGTACTTC. Its protein is CASSLGSSERYF. Full variable domain (missing parts from reference TRBV7-9 and TRBJ2-7): DTGVSQNPRHKITKRGQNVTFRCDPISEHNRLYWYRQTLGQGPEFLTYFQNEAQLEKSRLLSDRFSAERPKGSFSTLEIQRTEQGDSAMYLCASSLGSSERYFGPGTRLTVT.

This clonotype was picked up many times. This chain joins TRBV12-3 or TRBV12-4 and TRBJ1-1; no clear D gene. This CDR3 is 13 amino acids long. V dropped 6 bases and J dropped 3 bases, with 11 bases sitting between them. CDR3 bases: TGTGCCAGCAGCATGCTTCGATACACTGAAGCTTTCTTT. Residues: CASSMLRYTEAFF.